This TCR beta chain was recorded in a study of blood T cell repertoires in COVID-19. Study-level information: COVID-19 samples collected from the United States, Italy and Spain covered acute and convalescent phases. Nucleic acid was either cDNA or gDNA, and it came from T cells, B-cell-depleted T cells, or PBMCs.

Trimming took 10 bases from V and 2 from J; bases not matched to a gene: 18. CDR3 length: 18 residues. CDR1 ENHRY and CDR2 SYGVKD come from the germline V gene. In the original analysis: Reference gene primer amplification in the assay estimated nucleated cell counts. TCRdb's table, derived via immunoSEQ multiplex PCR, lists solely in-frame clones and lacks some. The DNA was the basis for D and trimming; V, J and clone size are from that table. The sample contains around 300,000 clones, 65% to 85% of which appear only once. Sequenced sample: peripheral blood. The origin of this receptor is a young man with active or convalescent COVID-19. J is TRBJ2-3 and V is TRBV10-3, with TRBD2 identical over 10 bases. For the CDR3, the DNA is TGTGCCACATCGGGGGTTTCGGCTAGCGGGGGAGACACAGATACGCAGTATTTT. Translated: CATSGVSASGGDTDTQYF.